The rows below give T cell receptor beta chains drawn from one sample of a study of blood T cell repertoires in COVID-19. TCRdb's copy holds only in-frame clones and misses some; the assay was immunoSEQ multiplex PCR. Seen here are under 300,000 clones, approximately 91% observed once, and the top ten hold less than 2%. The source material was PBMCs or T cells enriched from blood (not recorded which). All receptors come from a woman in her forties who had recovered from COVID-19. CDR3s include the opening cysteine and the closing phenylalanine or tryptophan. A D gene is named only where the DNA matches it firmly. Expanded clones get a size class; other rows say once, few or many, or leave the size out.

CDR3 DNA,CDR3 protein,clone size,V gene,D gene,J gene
TGTGCCAGCAGCTTAGGTGGGAGGTCCTACAATGAGCAGTTCTTC,CASSLGGRSYNEQFF,few,TRBV5-8,-,TRBJ2-1
TGTGCCAGCAGTGCGGGTCTCCTCTCTGGAAACACCATATATTTT,CASSAGLLSGNTIYF,-,TRBV2,-,TRBJ1-3
TGTGCCAGCAGCTTATCCGGGACAGCCTTGAGCGACTATGGCTACACCTTC,CASSLSGTALSDYGYTF,-,TRBV7-3,TRBD1,TRBJ1-2
TGTGCCAGCAGTTTCTCGTATAATTCACCCCTCCACTTT,CASSFSYNSPLHF,-,TRBV12-3/TRBV12-4,-,TRBJ1-6
TGTGCCAGCAGCGTATCTGGCGCGGCGGGCGAGCAGTACTTC,CASSVSGAAGEQYF,-,TRBV9,-,TRBJ2-7
TGTGCCAGCAGCTTAGCGGTTGGAAACACCATATATTTT,CASSLAVGNTIYF,-,TRBV7-3,-,TRBJ1-3
TGTGCCAGCTCACCAGCAGATAACTACGAGCAGTACTTC,CASSPADNYEQYF,-,TRBV18,-,TRBJ2-7
TGTGCCAGCAGTGCTGCACAGAACACTGAAGCTTTCTTT,CASSAAQNTEAFF,-,TRBV25-1,-,TRBJ1-1
TGTGCCTGGGCGACCGGGACAGGGAAAGCTTTCTTT,CAWATGTGKAFF,-,TRBV30,TRBD1,TRBJ1-1
TGTGCCAGCAGATGGCCTGATACGCAGTATTTT,CASRWPDTQYF,-,TRBV2,-,TRBJ2-3
TGTGCCAGCAGTCCCGGGACTAGCGCGCTCTACGAGCAGTACTTC,CASSPGTSALYEQYF,-,TRBV3-1/TRBV3-2,TRBD2,TRBJ2-7
TGTGCCATCAGTGAGACAGATAGCGGGTACTCCTACAATGAGCAGTTCTTC,CAISETDSGYSYNEQFF,-,TRBV10-3,TRBD2,TRBJ2-1
TGTGCCAGCAGTCCTTCTAGCGGGGGAGGAGAGACCCAGTACTTC,CASSPSSGGGETQYF,-,TRBV11-2,TRBD2,TRBJ2-5
TGTGCCAGTAGTATCGGAACAACAGGGTTCGGGGAGCTGTTTTTT,CASSIGTTGFGELFF,-,TRBV19,-,TRBJ2-2
TGTGCCAGCAGTTTGCGACAGGGGAAAGCTTTCTTT,CASSLRQGKAFF,-,TRBV28,TRBD1,TRBJ1-1
TGTGCCAGCAGTTCCATGGAGGGGACCCTCCACTTT,CASSSMEGTLHF,-,TRBV6-4,-,TRBJ1-6
TGTGCCAGCAGCCTCGCGGTCGGGGGCGAGCAGTACTTC,CASSLAVGGEQYF,-,TRBV9,-,TRBJ2-7
TGTGCCAGCAGCTCACAAGGGACAGGGGCTGGCTACACCTTC,CASSSQGTGAGYTF,-,TRBV7-3,TRBD1,TRBJ1-2
TGTGCCAGCAGCCAGAGGGGGGGCATTGGCACCGGGGAGCTGTTTTTT,CASSQRGGIGTGELFF,-,TRBV4-2,-,TRBJ2-2
TGTGCCATCAGCGCCCAGGGGCGCAGGGCGGTCGAGCAGTACTTC,CAISAQGRRAVEQYF,-,TRBV10-3,-,TRBJ2-7
TGTGCCAGCAGTGAACAGGGGGCTGGTCAGCCCCAGCATTTT,CASSEQGAGQPQHF,once,TRBV2,TRBD1,TRBJ1-5
TGTGCCAGCAGCTTAGGAGCCGAATACGAGCAGTACTTC,CASSLGAEYEQYF,-,TRBV7-9,-,TRBJ2-7
TGTGCCAGCAGCTTGGGGGGTGAGCAGTTCTTC,CASSLGGEQFF,-,TRBV7-2,-,TRBJ2-1
TGTGCCAGCAGCAGTCGACAGGGGGCTTACTATGGCTACACCTTC,CASSSRQGAYYGYTF,-,TRBV6-5,TRBD1,TRBJ1-2
TGTGCCAGCAGCCTTACCGGGACAGGGCCTACCTACTATGGCTACACCTTC,CASSLTGTGPTYYGYTF,-,TRBV14,TRBD1,TRBJ1-2
TGTGCCAGCAGCTTACATGGAGGGATAGACAATGAGCAGTTCTTC,CASSLHGGIDNEQFF,-,TRBV11-1,-,TRBJ2-1
TGTGCCAGCAGCGCACGGAAACTAAGCTCTGGGGCCAACGTCCTGACTTTC,CASSARKLSSGANVLTF,-,TRBV5-8,-,TRBJ2-6
TGTGCCAGCCGGACCCTGACAGGGTTTGGCTACACCTTC,CASRTLTGFGYTF,-,TRBV11-2,TRBD1,TRBJ1-2
TGTGCCAGTAGTCGCACAGGGAAACAGCATTTT,CASSRTGKQHF,-,TRBV19,-,TRBJ1-5
TGTGCCGGGACAGGACAGAGCTATGAAGCTTTCTTT,CAGTGQSYEAFF,-,TRBV30,TRBD1,TRBJ1-1
TGTGCCAGCAGCCAAGGCACCGGACAGGCGGGATCGGAGCCCCAGCATTTT,CASSQGTGQAGSEPQHF,-,TRBV4-2,TRBD1,TRBJ1-5
TGTGCCAGCAGCCGTCGGACTAGCGGGAACACCGGGGAGCTGTTTTTT,CASSRRTSGNTGELFF,-,TRBV5-8,TRBD2,TRBJ2-2